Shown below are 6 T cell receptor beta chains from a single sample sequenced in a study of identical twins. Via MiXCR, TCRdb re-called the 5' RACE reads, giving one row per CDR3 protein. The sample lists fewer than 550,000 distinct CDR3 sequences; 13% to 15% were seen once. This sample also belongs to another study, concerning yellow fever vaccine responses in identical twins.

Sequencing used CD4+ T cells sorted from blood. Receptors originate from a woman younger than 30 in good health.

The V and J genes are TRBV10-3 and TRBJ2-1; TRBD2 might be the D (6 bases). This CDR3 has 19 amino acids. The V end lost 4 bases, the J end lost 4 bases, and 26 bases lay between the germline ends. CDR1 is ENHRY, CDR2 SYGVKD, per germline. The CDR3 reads CAISGTMWATGGGYNEQFF. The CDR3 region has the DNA TGTGCCATCAGTGGGACGATGTGGGCGACTGGGGGAGGTTACAATGAGCAGTTCTTC.

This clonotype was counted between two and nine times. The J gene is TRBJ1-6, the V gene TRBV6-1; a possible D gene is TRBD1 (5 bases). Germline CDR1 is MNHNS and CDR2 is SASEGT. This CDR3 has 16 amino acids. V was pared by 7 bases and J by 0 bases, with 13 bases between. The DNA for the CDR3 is TGTGCCAGCACCCTCGGGGGGAGCTCCTATAATTCACCCCTCCACTTT. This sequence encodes CASTLGGSSYNSPLHF.

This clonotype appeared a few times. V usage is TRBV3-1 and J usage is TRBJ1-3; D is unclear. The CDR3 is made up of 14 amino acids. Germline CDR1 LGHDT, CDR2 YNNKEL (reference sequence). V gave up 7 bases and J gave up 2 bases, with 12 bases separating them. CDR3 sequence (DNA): TGTGCCAGCACTAGCCACATAACTGGAAACACCATATATTTT. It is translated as CASTSHITGNTIYF.

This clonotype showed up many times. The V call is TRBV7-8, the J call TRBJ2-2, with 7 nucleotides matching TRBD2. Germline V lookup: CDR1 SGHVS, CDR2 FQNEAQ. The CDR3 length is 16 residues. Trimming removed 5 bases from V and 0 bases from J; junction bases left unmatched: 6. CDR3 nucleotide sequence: TGTGCCAGCAGCCTTCGGGACTACCCGAACACCGGGGAGCTGTTTTTT. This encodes CASSLRDYPNTGELFF. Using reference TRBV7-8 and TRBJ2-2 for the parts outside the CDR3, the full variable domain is GAGVSQSPRYKVAKRGQDVALRCDPISGHVSLFWYQQALGQGPEFLTYFQNEAQLDKSGLPSDRFFAERPEGSVSTLKIQRTQQEDSAVYLCASSLRDYPNTGELFFGEGSRLTVL.

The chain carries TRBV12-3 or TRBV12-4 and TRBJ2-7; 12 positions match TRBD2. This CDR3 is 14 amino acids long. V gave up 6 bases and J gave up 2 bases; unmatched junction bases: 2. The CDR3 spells CASSSSGRAYEQYF. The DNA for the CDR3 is TGTGCCAGCAGCTCTAGCGGGAGGGCCTACGAGCAGTACTTC.

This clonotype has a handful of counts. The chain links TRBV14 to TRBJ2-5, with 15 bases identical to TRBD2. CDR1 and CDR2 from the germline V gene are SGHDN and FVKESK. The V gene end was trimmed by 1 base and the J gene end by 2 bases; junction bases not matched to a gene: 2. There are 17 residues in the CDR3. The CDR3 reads CASSQGGLAGGQETQYF. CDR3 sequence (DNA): TGTGCCAGCAGCCAAGGGGGACTAGCGGGAGGACAAGAGACCCAGTACTTC.